This T cell receptor beta chain was identified in a study of a mutant IDH1 vaccine in newly diagnosed glioma. Across the study: The treated population exhibited a male proportion of around 62%, a female proportion of about 38%, and a mean age of roughly 41 years. Most patients had received both radiotherapy and temozolomide, the prior options being radiotherapy, temozolomide, or both. Study-level results: Among top peripheral T cell clonotypes, changes seemed unrelated to pseudoprogression.

Points on this clone: Antigen specificity is unknown.

Time point described: week 23, last vaccination. In every dose of vaccine, 300 ug of mutant IDH1 20-mer peptide was given alongside topical imiquimod. The table came from immunoSEQ multiplex PCR; TCRdb's copy has only in-frame clones and leaves some out. The table has approximately 28,000 clones, around 80% seen once. V was cut by 0 bases and J by 4 bases, with 13 bases left in between. CDR3 size: 16 residues. Per germline, CDR1 SGDLS and CDR2 YYNGEE. The genes are TRBV9 and TRBJ2-2; D is uncertain. This receptor was identified in a woman under 30 with glioma. Sequencing was performed on PBMCs, taken from a glioma patient whose treatment included an IDH1 peptide vaccine. In nucleotides, the CDR3 is TGTGCCAGCAGCGTAGACGGGCGATCGGGCACCGGGGAGCTGTTTTTT. Translation gives CASSVDGRSGTGELFF.